The clone carrying this TCR beta chain came up many times. Antigen unknown. TCRdb fed the 5' RACE reads into MiXCR, producing one record per CDR3 protein. The sample lists 200,000 to 300,000 distinct CDR3 sequences, roughly 6.2% occurring once. This CDR3 is 15 amino acids long. The junction had 7 bases not matched to a gene; V was cut back by 0 bases and J by 8 bases. Germline CDR1 SGHRS, CDR2 YFSETQ. The data belong to a study of T cells after yellow fever vaccination. Study-level results: Contaminants from the bulk population, in the form of abundant clonotypes, could be found in FACS-sorted repertoires. When the response was secondary, it was weaker but reached its peak faster, day 5 versus 15. Clones that expanded after primary vaccination mostly reappeared after the booster (around 96% CD4, approximately 85% CD8).

The sequences come from CD4+ T cells sorted from PBMCs, collected on the day of the yellow fever booster vaccination. The genes are TRBV5-1 and TRBJ2-1; 8 bases line up with TRBD2. The source is a man between 25 and 39 years old who received the YFV17D yellow fever vaccine. The CDR3 is CASSLDGRAVDEQFF. CDR3 DNA: TGCGCCAGCAGCTTGGACGGGAGGGCCGTTGATGAGCAGTTCTTC.